Detailed here is one T cell receptor beta chain. This CDR3 has 16 residues. Trimming pared 1 base from V and 0 bases from J, leaving 10 bases between. The germline gives CDR1 KGHSH, CDR2 LQKENI. This entry belongs to a study of blood T cell repertoires in COVID-19. Study-wide background: Sources were T cells, B-cell-depleted T cells, or PBMCs; the material itself was cDNA or gDNA.

The method was immunoSEQ multiplex PCR; TCRdb's version includes in-frame clones alone and lacks a portion of them. The table records about 130,000 clones, 90% of them present only once. The rearrangement links TRBV18 to TRBJ1-5; D gene ambiguous. The TCR originated in a man aged 45-60 years with active COVID-19. Input material: peripheral blood. As DNA, the CDR3 is TGTGCCAGCTCACCACAATCACCCAGTAGCAATCAGCCCCAGCATTTT. Translation: CASSPQSPSSNQPQHF. Drawing the rest from reference TRBV18 and TRBJ1-5, the complete variable domain is NAGVMQNPRHLVRRRGQEARLRCSPMKGHSHVYWYRQLPEEGLKFMVYLQKENIIDESGMPKERFSAEFPKEGPSILRIQQVVRGDSAAYFCASSPQSPSSNQPQHFGDGTRLSIL.